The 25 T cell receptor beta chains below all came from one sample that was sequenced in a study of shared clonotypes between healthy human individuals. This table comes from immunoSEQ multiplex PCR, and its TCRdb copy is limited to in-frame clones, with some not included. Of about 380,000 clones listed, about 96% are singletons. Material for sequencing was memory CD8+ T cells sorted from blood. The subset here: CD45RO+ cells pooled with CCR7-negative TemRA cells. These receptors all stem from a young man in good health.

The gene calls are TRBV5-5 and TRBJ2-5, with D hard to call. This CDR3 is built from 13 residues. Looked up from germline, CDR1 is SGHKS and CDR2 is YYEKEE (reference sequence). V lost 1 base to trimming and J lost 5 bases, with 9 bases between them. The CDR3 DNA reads TGTGCCAGCAGCTTGATCGGGCTGGAGACCCAGTACTTC. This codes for CASSLIGLETQYF. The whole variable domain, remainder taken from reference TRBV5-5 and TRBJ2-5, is DAGVTQSPTHLIKTRGQQVTLRCSPISGHKSVSWYQQVLGQGPQFIFQYYEKEERGRGNFPDRFSARQFPNYSSELNVNALLLGDSALYLCASSLIGLETQYFGPGTRLLVL.

The CDR3 bases are TGCAGTGTGGGGGGCCTACAGTTCTTC. This gives the protein CSVGGLQFF. The chain couples TRBV20-1 to TRBJ2-1; D possibly matches TRBD1 or TRBD2 (6 bases each). The CDR3 totals 9 residues. V lost 7 bases, J lost 13 bases, and 11 bases lay in between. The germline V gene has CDR1 DFQATT and CDR2 SNEGSKA (reference sequence).

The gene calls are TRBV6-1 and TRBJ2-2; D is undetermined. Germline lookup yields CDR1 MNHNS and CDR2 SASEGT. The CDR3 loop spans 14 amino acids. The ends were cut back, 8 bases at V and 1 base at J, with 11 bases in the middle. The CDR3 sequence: CASQDRRNTGELFF. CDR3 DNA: TGTGCCAGCCAGGACCGGCGGAACACCGGGGAGCTGTTTTTT.

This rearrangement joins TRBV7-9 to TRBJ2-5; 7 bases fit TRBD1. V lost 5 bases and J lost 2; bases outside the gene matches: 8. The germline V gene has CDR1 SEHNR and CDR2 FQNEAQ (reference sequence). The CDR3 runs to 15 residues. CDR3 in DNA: TGTGCCAGCAGCCACCTCGGGACAGATCAAGAGACCCAGTACTTC. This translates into CASSHLGTDQETQYF.

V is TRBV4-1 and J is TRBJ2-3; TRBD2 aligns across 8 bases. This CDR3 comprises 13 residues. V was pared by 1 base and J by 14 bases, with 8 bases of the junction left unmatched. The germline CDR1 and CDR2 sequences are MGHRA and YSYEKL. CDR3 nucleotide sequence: TGCGCCAGCAGCCAAGCAGAGACTAGCGTTCTGTATTTT. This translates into CASSQAETSVLYF.

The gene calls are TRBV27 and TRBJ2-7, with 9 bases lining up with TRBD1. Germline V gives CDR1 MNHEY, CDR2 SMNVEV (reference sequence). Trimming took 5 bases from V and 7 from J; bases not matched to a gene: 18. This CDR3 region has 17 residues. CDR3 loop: CASSLIMPGTGSLEQYF. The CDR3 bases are TGTGCCAGCAGTCTTATCATGCCGGGGACAGGGAGTCTAGAGCAGTACTTC.

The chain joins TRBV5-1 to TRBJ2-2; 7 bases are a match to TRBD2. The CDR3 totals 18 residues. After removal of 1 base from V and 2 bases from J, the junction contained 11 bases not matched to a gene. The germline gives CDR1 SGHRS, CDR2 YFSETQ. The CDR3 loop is CASSLMFVGGTNTGELFF. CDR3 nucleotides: TGCGCCAGCAGCTTGATGTTTGTGGGAGGGACCAACACCGGGGAGCTGTTTTTT. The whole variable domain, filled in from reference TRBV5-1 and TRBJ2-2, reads KAGVTQTPRYLIKTRGQQVTLSCSPISGHRSVSWYQQTPGQGLQFLFEYFSETQRNKGNFPGRFSGRQFSNSRSEMNVSTLELGDSALYLCASSLMFVGGTNTGELFFGEGSRLTVL.

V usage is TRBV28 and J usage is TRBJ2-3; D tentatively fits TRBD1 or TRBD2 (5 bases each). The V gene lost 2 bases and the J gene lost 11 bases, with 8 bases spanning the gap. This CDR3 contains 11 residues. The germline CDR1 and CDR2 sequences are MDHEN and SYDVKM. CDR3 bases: TGTGCCAGCAGTTTAGGGGGATGGCAGTATTTT. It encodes CASSLGGWQYF.

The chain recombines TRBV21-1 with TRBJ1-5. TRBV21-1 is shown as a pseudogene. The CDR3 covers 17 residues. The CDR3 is CASSPRCYTDSNQPQHF. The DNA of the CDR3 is TGTGCCAGCAGCCCCCGTTGTTACACGGATAGCAATCAGCCCCAGCATTTT.

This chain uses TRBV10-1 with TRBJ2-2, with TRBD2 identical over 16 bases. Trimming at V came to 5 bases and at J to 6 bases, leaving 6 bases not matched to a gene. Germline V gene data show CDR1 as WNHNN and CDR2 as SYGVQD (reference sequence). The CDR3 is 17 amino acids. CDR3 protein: CASSPGLAGGLAGELFF. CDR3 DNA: TGCGCCAGCAGTCCGGGACTAGCGGGAGGGTTGGCCGGGGAGCTGTTTTTT.

The CDR3 spells CAWSSGWGTSNQPQHF. The CDR3 nucleotides read TGTGCCTGGAGTTCCGGTTGGGGGACCAGCAATCAGCCCCAGCATTTT. This chain joins TRBV30 and TRBJ1-5; maybe TRBD1 (5 bases). Trimming pared 2 bases from V and 1 base from J, leaving 15 bases between. Germline V gives CDR1 GTSNPN, CDR2 SVGIG (reference sequence). The length of the CDR3 is 16 residues. Combining the CDR3 with reference TRBV30 and TRBJ1-5 gives the whole variable domain SQTIHQWPATLVQPVGSPLSLECTVEGTSNPNLYWYRQAAGRGLQLLFYSVGIGQISSEVPQNLSASRPQDRQFILSSKKLLLSDSGFYLCAWSSGWGTSNQPQHFGDGTRLSIL.

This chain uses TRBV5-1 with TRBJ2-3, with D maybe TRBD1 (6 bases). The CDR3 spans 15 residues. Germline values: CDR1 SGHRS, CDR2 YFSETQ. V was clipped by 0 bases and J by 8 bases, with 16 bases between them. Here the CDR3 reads CASSLGGPQQGTQYF. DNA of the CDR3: TGCGCCAGCAGCTTGGGGGGGCCTCAACAGGGTACGCAGTATTTT.

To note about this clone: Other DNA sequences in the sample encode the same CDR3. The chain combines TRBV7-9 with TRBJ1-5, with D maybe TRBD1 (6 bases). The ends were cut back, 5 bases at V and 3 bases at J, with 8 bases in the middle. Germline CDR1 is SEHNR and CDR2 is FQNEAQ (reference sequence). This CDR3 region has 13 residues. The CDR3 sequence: CASSGGSNQPQHF. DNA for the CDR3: TGTGCCAGCAGCGGGGGCTCCAATCAGCCCCAGCATTTT.

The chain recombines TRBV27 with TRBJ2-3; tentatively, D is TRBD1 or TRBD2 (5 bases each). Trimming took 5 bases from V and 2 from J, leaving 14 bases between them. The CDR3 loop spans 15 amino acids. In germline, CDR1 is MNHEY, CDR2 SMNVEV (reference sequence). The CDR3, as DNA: TGTGCCAGCAGTGGCCAGGGACCCCACACAGATACGCAGTATTTT. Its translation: CASSGQGPHTDTQYF.

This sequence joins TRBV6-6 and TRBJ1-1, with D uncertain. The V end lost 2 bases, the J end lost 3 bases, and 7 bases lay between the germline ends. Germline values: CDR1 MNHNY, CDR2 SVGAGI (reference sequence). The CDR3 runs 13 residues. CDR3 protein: CASSYPEDTEAFF. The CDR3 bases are TGTGCCAGCAGTTACCCAGAGGACACTGAAGCTTTCTTT.

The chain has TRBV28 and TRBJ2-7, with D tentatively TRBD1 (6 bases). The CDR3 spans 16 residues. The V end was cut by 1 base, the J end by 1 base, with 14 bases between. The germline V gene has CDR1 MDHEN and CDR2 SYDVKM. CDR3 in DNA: TGTGCCAGCAGTTTATCACTCAGGACAGTTTCCTACGAGCAGTACTTC. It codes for CASSLSLRTVSYEQYF.

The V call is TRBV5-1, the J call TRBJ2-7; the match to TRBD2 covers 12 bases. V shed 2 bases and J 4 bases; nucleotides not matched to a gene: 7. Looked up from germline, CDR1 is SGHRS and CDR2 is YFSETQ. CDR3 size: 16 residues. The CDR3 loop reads CASSLGTGLAGYEQYF. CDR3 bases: TGCGCCAGCAGCTTAGGGACAGGACTAGCGGGATACGAGCAGTACTTC.

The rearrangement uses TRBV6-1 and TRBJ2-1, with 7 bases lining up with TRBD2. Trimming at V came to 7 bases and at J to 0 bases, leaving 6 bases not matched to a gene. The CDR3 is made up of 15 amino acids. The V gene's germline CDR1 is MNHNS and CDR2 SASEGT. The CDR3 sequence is CASIFGGSSYNEQFF. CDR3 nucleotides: TGTGCCAGCATCTTCGGGGGGAGCTCCTACAATGAGCAGTTCTTC.

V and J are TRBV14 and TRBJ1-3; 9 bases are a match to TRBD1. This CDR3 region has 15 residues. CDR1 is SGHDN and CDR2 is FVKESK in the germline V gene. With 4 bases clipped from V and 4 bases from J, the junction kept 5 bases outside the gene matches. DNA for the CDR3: TGTGCCAGCAGCCTATCCGGGACAGGGGGAAACACCATATATTTT. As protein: CASSLSGTGGNTIYF.

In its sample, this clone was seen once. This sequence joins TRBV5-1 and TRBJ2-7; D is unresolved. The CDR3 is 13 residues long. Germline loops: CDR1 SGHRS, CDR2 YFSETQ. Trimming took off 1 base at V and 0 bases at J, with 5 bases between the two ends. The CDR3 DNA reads TGCGCCAGCAGCTTGAGCAACTCCTACGAGCAGTACTTC. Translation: CASSLSNSYEQYF.

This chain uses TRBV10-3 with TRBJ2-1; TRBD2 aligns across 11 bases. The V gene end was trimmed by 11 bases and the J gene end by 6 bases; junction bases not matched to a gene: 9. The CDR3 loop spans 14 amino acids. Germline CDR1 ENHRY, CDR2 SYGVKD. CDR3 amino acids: CAVAGTSGLNEQFF. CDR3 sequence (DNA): TGTGCCGTCGCCGGGACTAGCGGCCTCAATGAGCAGTTCTTC.

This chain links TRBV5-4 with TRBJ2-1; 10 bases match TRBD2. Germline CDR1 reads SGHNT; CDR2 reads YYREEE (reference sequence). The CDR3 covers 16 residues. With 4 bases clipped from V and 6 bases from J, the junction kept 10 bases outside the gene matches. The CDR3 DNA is TGTGCCAGCAGCGCTTCCCTAGCGGGAGAGGGCAATGAGCAGTTCTTC. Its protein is CASSASLAGEGNEQFF.

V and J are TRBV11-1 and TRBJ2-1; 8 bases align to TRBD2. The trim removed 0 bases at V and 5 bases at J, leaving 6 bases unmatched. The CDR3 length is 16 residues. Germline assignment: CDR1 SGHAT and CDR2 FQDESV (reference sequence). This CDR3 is CASSLAQLADHNEQFF. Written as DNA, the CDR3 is TGTGCCAGCAGCTTAGCGCAACTAGCGGACCACAATGAGCAGTTCTTC.

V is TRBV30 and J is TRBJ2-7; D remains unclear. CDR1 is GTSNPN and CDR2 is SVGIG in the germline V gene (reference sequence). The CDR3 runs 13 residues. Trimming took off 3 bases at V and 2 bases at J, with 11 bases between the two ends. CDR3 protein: CAWSPRSPYEQYF. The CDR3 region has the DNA TGTGCCTGGAGCCCCAGATCTCCCTACGAGCAGTACTTC.

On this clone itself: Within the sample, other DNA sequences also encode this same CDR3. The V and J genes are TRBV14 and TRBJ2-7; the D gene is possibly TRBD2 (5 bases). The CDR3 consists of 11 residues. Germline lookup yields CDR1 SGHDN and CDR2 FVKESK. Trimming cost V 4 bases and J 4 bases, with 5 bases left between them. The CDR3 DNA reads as TGTGCCAGCAGCCCGGGGTACGAGCAGTACTTC. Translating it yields CASSPGYEQYF.